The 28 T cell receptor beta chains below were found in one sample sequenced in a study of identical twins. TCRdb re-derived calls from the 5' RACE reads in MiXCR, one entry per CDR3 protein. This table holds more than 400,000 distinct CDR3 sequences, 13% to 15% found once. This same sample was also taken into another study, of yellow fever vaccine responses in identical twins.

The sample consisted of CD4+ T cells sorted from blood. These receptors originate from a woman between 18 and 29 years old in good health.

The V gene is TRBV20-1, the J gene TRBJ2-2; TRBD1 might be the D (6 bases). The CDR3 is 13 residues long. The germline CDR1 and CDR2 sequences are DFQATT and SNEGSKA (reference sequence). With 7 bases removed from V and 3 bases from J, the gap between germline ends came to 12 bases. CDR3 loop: CSVTTGYTGELFF. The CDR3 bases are TGCAGTGTTACGACAGGCTACACCGGGGAGCTGTTTTTT.

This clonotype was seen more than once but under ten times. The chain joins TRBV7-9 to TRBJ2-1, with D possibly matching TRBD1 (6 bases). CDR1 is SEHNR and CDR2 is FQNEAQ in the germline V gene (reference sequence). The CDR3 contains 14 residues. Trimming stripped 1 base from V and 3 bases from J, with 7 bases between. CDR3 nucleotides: TGTGCCAGCAGCTTAGGGACAGACTACAATGAGCAGTTCTTC. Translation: CASSLGTDYNEQFF. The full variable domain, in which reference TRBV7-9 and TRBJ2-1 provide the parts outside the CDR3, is DTGVSQNPRHKITKRGQNVTFRCDPISEHNRLYWYRQTLGQGPEFLTYFQNEAQLEKSRLLSDRFSAERPKGSFSTLEIQRTEQGDSAMYLCASSLGTDYNEQFFGPGTRLTVL.

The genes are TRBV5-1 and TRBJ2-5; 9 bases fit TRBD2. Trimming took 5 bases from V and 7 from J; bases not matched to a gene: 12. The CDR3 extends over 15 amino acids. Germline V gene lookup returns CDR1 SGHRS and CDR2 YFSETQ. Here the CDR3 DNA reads TGCGCCAGCAGGTCTAGCGGGACCCAACAAAGGACCCAGTACTTC. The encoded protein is CASRSSGTQQRTQYF.

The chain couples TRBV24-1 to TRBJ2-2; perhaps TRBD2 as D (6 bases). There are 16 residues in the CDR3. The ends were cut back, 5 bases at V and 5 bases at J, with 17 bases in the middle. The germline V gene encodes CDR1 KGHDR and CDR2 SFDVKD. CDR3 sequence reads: CATSGTGARGTGELFF. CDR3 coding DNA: TGTGCCACCAGTGGGACGGGAGCAAGAGGAACCGGGGAGCTGTTTTTT.

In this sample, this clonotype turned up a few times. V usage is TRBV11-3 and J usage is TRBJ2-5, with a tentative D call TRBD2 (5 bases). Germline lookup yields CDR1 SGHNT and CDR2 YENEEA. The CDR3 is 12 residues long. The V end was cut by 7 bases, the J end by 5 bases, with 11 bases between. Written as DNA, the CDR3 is TGTGCCAGCACCCGGGATCTGGAGACCCAGTACTTC. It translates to CASTRDLETQYF.

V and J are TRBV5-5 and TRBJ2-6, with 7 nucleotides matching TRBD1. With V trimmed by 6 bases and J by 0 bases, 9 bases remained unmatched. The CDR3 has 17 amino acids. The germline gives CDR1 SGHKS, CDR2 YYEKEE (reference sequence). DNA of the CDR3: TGTGCCAGCACCAAGGGACAGCCCGGCTCTGGGGCCAACGTCCTGACTTTC. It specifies CASTKGQPGSGANVLTF. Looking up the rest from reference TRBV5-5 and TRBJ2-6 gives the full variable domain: DAGVTQSPTHLIKTRGQQVTLRCSPISGHKSVSWYQQVLGQGPQFIFQYYEKEERGRGNFPDRFSARQFPNYSSELNVNALLLGDSALYLCASTKGQPGSGANVLTFGAGSRLTVL.

The CDR3 DNA reads as TGTGCCAGCAGTTACGGGGTGGAGTCGAACACCGGGGAGCTGTTTTTT. This codes for CASSYGVESNTGELFF. V and J are TRBV6-5 and TRBJ2-2; D gene uncertain. Trimming shortened V by 2 bases and J by 0 bases, and 10 bases separated the two germline ends. This CDR3 has 16 residues. The germline gives CDR1 MNHEY, CDR2 SVGAGI.

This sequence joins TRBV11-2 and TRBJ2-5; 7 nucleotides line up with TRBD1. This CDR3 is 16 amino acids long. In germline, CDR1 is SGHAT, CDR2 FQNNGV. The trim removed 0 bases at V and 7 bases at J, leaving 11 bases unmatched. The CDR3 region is CASSLDYKGGLGTQYF. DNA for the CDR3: TGTGCCAGCAGCTTAGATTATAAAGGGGGCTTGGGGACCCAGTACTTC.

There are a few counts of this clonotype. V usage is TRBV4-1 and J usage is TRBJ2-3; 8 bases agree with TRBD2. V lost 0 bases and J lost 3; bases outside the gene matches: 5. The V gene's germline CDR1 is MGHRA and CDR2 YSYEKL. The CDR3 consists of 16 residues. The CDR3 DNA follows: TGCGCCAGCAGCCAAGAAGAAAGACTAGCGACAGATACGCAGTATTTT. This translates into CASSQEERLATDTQYF.

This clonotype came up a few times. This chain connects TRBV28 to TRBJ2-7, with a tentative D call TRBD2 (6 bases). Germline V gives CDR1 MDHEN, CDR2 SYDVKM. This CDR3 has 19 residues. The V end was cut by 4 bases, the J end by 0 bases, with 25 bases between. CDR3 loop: CASSSSGYFTTETSYEQYF. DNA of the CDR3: TGTGCCAGCAGTTCGAGCGGGTACTTCACGACCGAAACCTCCTACGAGCAGTACTTC.

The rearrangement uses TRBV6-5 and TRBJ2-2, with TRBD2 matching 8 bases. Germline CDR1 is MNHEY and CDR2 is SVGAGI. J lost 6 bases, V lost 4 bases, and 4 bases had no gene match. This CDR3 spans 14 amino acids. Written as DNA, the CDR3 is TGTGCCAGCAGTTGGGCTAGCGGGCCCGGGGAGCTGTTTTTT. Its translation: CASSWASGPGELFF.

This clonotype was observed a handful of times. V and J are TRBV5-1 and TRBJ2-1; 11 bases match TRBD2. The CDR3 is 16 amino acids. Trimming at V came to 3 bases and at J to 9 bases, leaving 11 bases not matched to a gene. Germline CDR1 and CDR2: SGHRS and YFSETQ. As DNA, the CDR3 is TGCGCCAGCAGCTCTTTAGGGACTAGCGGAGGGGGTGAGCAGTTCTTC. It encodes CASSSLGTSGGGEQFF. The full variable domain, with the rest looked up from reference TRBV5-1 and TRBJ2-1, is KAGVTQTPRYLIKTRGQQVTLSCSPISGHRSVSWYQQTPGQGLQFLFEYFSETQRNKGNFPGRFSGRQFSNSRSEMNVSTLELGDSALYLCASSSLGTSGGGEQFFGPGTRLTVL.

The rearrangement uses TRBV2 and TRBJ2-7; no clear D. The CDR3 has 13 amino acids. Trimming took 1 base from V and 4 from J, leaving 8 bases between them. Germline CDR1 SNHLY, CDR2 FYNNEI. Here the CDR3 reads CASSEGVQYEQYF. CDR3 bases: TGTGCCAGCAGTGAAGGGGTACAGTACGAGCAGTACTTC.

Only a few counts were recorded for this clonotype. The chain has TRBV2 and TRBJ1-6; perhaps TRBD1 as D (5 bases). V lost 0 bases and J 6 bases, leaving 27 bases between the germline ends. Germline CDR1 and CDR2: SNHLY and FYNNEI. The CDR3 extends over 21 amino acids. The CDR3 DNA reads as TGTGCCAGCAGTGAAGCATCGAAGGGGCCACTGTCTTTATGGGGTAATTCACCCCTCCACTTT. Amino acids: CASSEASKGPLSLWGNSPLHF.

Written as DNA, the CDR3 is TGCAGTGCTAGAGATCCTGGCGGGAGATCGGATACGCAGTATTTT. It codes for CSARDPGGRSDTQYF. This chain uses TRBV20-1 with TRBJ2-3, with TRBD2 identical over 7 bases. Germline V gene lookup returns CDR1 DFQATT and CDR2 SNEGSKA (reference sequence). V lost 0 bases and J lost 6; bases outside the gene matches: 9. The length of the CDR3 is 15 residues.

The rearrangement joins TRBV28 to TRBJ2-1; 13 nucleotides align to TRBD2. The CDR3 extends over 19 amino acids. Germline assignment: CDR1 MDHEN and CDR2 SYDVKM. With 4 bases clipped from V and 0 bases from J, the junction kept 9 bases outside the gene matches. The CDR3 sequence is CASSYGTSGNPSSYNEQFF. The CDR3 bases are TGTGCCAGCAGTTACGGGACTAGCGGGAATCCAAGCTCCTACAATGAGCAGTTCTTC.

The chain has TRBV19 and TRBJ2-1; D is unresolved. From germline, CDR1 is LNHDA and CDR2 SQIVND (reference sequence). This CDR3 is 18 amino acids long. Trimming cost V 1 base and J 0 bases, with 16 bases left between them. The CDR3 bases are TGTGCCAGTAGTATAGCCCGCGGCACGACGGGCTCCTACAATGAGCAGTTCTTC. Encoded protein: CASSIARGTTGSYNEQFF.

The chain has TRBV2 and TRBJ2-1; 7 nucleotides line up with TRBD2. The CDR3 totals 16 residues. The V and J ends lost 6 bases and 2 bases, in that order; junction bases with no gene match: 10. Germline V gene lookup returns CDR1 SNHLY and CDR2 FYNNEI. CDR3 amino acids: CASRRAGTTTYNEQFF. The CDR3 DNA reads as TGTGCCAGCAGAAGAGCCGGGACTACGACCTACAATGAGCAGTTCTTC.

The CDR3 sequence: CASSLENLAGVHNEQFF. CDR3 sequence (DNA): TGCGCCAGCAGCTTGGAGAATCTAGCGGGAGTTCACAATGAGCAGTTCTTC. The V and J genes are TRBV5-1 and TRBJ2-1; 10 nucleotides align to TRBD2. The CDR3 length is 17 residues. Unmatched junction bases numbered 8, after V lost 0 bases and J lost 5 bases. Germline loops: CDR1 SGHRS, CDR2 YFSETQ.

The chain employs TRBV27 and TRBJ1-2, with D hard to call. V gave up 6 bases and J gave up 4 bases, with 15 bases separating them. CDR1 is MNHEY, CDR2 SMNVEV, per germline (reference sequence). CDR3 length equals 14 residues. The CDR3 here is CASSPPGRLYGYTF. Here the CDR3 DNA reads TGTGCCAGCAGCCCGCCGGGCAGGCTCTATGGCTACACCTTC.

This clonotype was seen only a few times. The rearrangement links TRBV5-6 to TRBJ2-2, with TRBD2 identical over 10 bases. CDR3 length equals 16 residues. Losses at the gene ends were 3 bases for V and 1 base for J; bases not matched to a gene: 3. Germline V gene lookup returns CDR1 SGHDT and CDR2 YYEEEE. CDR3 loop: CASSYWTSGNTGELFF. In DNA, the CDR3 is TGTGCCAGCAGCTATTGGACTAGCGGGAACACCGGGGAGCTGTTTTTT.

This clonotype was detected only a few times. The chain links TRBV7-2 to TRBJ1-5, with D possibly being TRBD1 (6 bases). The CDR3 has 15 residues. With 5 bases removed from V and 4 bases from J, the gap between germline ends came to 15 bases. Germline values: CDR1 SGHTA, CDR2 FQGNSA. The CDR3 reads CASSQRQVANQPQHF. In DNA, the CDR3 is TGTGCCAGCAGCCAGAGACAGGTCGCAAATCAGCCCCAGCATTTT.

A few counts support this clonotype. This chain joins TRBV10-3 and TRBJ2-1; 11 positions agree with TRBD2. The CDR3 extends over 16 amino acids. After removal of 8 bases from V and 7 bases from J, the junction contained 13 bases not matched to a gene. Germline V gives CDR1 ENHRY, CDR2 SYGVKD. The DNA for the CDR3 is TGTGCCATCGCCGCCCTCCTAGCGGGGGGCGTGAATGAGCAGTTCTTC. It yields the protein CAIAALLAGGVNEQFF.

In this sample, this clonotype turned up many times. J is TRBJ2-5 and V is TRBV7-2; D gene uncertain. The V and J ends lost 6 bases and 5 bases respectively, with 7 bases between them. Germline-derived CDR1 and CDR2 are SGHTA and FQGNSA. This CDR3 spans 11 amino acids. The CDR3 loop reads CASRKQETQYF. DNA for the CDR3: TGTGCCAGCAGAAAGCAGGAGACCCAGTACTTC.

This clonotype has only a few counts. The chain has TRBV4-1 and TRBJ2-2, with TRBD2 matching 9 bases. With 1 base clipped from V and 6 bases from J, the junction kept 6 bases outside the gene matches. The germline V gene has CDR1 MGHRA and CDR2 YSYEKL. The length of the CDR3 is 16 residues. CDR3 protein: CASSQVLAGFSGELFF. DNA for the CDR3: TGCGCCAGCAGCCAAGTTCTAGCGGGATTTTCCGGGGAGCTGTTTTTT.

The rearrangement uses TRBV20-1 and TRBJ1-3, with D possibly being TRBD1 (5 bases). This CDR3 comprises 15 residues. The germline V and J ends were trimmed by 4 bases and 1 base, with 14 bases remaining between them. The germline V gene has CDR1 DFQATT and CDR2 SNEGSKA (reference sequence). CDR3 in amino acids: CSATDKGKSGNTIYF. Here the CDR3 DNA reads TGCAGTGCTACGGACAAAGGGAAGTCTGGAAACACCATATATTTT.

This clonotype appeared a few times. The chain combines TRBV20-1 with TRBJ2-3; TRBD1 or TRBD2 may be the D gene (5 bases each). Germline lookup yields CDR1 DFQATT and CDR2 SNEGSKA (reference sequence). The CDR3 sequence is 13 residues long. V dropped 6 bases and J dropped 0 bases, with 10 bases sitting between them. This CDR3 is CSAGALSTDTQYF. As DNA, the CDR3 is TGCAGTGCCGGGGCCCTTAGCACAGATACGCAGTATTTT.

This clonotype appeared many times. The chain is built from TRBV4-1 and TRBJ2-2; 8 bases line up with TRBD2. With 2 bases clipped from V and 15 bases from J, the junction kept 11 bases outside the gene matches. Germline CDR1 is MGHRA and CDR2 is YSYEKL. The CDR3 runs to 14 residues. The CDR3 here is CASSQPGQAGGVFF. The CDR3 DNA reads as TGCGCCAGCAGCCAACCGGGGCAGGCCGGGGGGGTGTTTTTT.